This passage covers 9 T cell receptor beta chains from one sample sequenced in a study of CD8+CD57+ T cells in acquired aplastic anemia (dated by TCRdb to 2017 to 2018). The patients picked for sequencing were ones in whom flow cytometry had shown an expansion of CD8+CD57+ cells. TCRdb lists the instrument as Illumina HiSeq 2000. Genomic DNA was used as template for profiling of TCR beta VDJ combinations and CDR3 sequences. In TCRdb, the public reads were trimmed at Q25 with fastp and aligned with MiXCR, with productive beta chains retained. Rows are unified per CDR3 protein, each entry keeping the most common DNA and genes. For this sample there are roughly 170,000 distinct CDR3 sequences; less than 50% appear just once. In total, the top ten clones hold 10% to 15% of the sample. Material: sorted CD4+, CD8+, or CD8+CD57+ T cells (not recorded which) from PBMCs. All receptors derive from a human donor with aplastic anemia.

A word on this clonotype: A read error may account for a junction end that differs from germline. The chain employs TRBV10-3 and TRBJ2-1; D is unclear. The CDR3 is 17 amino acids. Germline values: CDR1 ENHRY, CDR2 SYGVKD. The CDR3 is CAISEKSWRSSYDEQFF. CDR3 bases: TGTGCCATCAGTGAGAAGAGCTGGAGAAGCTCCTACGATGAGCAGTTCTTC.

V and J are TRBV7-8 and TRBJ1-1; the D is unclear. V was shortened by 5 bases and J by 5 bases, with 6 bases between the two germline ends. This CDR3 contains 11 residues. Germline CDR1 SGHVS, CDR2 FQNEAQ. The CDR3 reads CASSRVTEAFF. The CDR3 DNA follows: TGTGCCAGCAGCCGAGTGACTGAAGCTTTCTTT.

This clonotype was recorded at least ten times. V and J are TRBV7-3 and TRBJ1-3, with 7 bases matching TRBD1. CDR3 length: 17 amino acids. V dropped 5 bases and J dropped 2; count of bases not matched to a gene: 12. Germline loops: CDR1 SGHTA, CDR2 FQGTGA. The CDR3 is CASSRRTGSNPGNTIYF. The CDR3 region has the DNA TGTGCCAGCAGCCGAAGGACAGGTAGTAATCCTGGAAACACCATATATTTT.

In its sample, this clonotype was seen many times. The genes are TRBV2 and TRBJ2-1, with 13 nucleotides matching TRBD2. Germline loops: CDR1 SNHLY, CDR2 FYNNEI. This CDR3 comprises 15 residues. V shed 6 bases, J shed 5 bases, and the junction held 4 bases outside the gene matches. The CDR3 protein is CASSALAGGHNEQFF. CDR3 bases: TGTGCCAGCAGCGCACTAGCGGGGGGGCACAATGAGCAGTTCTTC.

With regard to this clonotype: A junction end diverges from the germline sequence, so it may reflect a read error. The chain joins TRBV7-2 to TRBJ1-4, with 7 bases aligning to TRBD1. The CDR3 length is 15 residues. Per germline, CDR1 SGHTA and CDR2 FQGNSA. CDR3 sequence (DNA): TGTGCCGGCAGCGTTCAGGGGGGGACTAATGAAAAACTGTTTTTT. Translating it yields CAGSVQGGTNEKLFF.

The chain is built from TRBV7-9 and TRBJ1-2; D is ambiguous. The V gene lost 4 bases and the J gene lost 5 bases, with 11 bases spanning the gap. The CDR3 loop spans 13 amino acids. Germline V CDR1 and CDR2: SEHNR, FQNEAQ (reference sequence). CDR3: CASSSGNGYGYTF. In DNA form, the CDR3 reads TGTGCCAGCAGCTCCGGGAACGGTTATGGCTACACCTTC.

This clonotype was observed many times. The chain links TRBV12-3 or TRBV12-4 to TRBJ1-6, with a possible D match to TRBD1 (5 bases). CDR3 length: 14 residues. V shed 3 bases and J shed 7 bases, with 10 bases lying between them. The CDR3 reads CASSLSGGNSPLHF. The DNA for the CDR3 is TGTGCCAGCAGTTTGTCGGGGGGGAATTCACCCCTCCACTTT.

The rearrangement uses TRBV7-9 and TRBJ2-5, with TRBD1 as a possible D gene (7 bases). The germline gives CDR1 SEHNR, CDR2 FQNEAQ (reference sequence). V was trimmed by 3 bases and J by 5 bases, leaving 19 bases between them. The CDR3 sequence is 16 residues long. The CDR3 DNA is TGTGCCAGCAGCTTCACGTCGGAGGGGGCGTTGGAGACCCAGTACTTC. It is translated as CASSFTSEGALETQYF.

This chain connects TRBV5-5 to TRBJ1-6; 7 bases agree with TRBD1. The CDR3 is made up of 16 amino acids. V shed 1 base, J shed 6 bases, and the junction held 7 bases outside the gene matches. Germline loops: CDR1 SGHKS, CDR2 YYEKEE (reference sequence). DNA of the CDR3: TGTGCCAGCAGCTTGTTCGAGGGGGCGTCTAATTCACCCCTCCACTTT. Its translation is CASSLFEGASNSPLHF.